The clone carrying this TCR beta chain has only a few counts. In the source study's methods: Estimation of nucleated cell counts relied on the amplification of reference gene primers. Profiled with immunoSEQ multiplex PCR; TCRdb holds only in-frame clones, not every one. V, J and clone size are those of that table, while D and trimming were read from the DNA. The data contain 70,000 or so clones, about 83% of them singletons. This entry belongs to a study of blood T cell repertoires in COVID-19. At the level of the study: The United States, Italy and Spain supplied acute and convalescent COVID-19 samples. Nucleic acid was either cDNA or gDNA, and it came from T cells, B-cell-depleted T cells, or PBMCs.

CDR1 is SGHTA and CDR2 is FQGNSA in the germline V gene. V gave up 1 base and J gave up 6 bases, with 9 bases separating them. The CDR3 runs 13 residues. This receptor was taken from a woman of 80 years or more with acute or convalescent COVID-19. V is TRBV7-2 and J is TRBJ1-1; D not certain. The sample was peripheral blood. The CDR3 is CASSLVRGAEAFF. Written as DNA, the CDR3 is TGTGCCAGCAGCTTAGTACGGGGTGCTGAAGCTTTCTTT.